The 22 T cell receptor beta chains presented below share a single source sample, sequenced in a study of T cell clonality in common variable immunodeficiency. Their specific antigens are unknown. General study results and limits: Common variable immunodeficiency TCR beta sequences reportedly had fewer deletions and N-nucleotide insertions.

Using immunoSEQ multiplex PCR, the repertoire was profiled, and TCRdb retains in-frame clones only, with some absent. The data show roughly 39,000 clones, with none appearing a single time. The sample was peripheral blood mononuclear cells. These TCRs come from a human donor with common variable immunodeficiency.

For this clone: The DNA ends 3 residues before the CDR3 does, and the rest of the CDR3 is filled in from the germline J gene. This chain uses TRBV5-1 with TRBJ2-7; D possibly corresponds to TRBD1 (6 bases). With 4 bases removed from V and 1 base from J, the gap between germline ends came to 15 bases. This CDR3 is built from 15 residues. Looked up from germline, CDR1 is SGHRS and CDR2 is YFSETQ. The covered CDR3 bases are TGCGCCAGCAGCCCAATGACAGGATCTTCCTACGAG. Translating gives CASSPMTGSSYE. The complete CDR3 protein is CASSPMTGSSYEQYF.

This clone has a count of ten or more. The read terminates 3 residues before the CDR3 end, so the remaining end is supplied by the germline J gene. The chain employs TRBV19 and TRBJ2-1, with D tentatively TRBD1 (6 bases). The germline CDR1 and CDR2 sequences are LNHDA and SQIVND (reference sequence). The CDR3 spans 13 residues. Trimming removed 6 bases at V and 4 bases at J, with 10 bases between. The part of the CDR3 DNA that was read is TGTGCCAGTAGACCGACAGGTTACAATGAG. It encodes CASRPTGYNE. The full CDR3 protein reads CASRPTGYNEQFF.

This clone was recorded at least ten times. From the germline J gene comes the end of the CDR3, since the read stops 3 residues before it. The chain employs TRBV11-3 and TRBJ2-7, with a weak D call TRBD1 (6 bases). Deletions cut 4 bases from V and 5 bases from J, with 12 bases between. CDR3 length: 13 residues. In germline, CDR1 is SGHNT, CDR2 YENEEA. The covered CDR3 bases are TGTGCCAGCAGCTCAGGGTCAGGGGACGAG. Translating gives CASSSGSGDE. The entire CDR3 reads CASSSGSGDEQYF. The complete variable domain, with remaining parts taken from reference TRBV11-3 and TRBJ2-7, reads EAGVVQSPRYKIIEKKQPVAFWCNPISGHNTLYWYLQNLGQGPELLIRYENEEAVDDSQLPKDRFSAERLKGVDSTLKIQPAELGDSAVYLCASSSGSGDEQYFGPGTRLTVT.

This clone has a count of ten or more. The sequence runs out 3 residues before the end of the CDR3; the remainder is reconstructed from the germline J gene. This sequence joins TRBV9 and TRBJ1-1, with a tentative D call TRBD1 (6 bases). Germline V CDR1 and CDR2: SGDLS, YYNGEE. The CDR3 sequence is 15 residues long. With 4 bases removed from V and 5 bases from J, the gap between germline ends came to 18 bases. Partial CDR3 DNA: TGTGCCAGCAGCCACCAATCAGGGGAGAGGACTGAA. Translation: CASSHQSGERTE. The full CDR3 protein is CASSHQSGERTEAFF.

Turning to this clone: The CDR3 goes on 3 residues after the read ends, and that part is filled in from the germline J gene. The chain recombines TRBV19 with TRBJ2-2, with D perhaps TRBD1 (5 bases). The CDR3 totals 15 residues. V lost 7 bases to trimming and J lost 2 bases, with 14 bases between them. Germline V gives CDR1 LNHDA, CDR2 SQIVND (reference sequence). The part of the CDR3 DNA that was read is TGTGCCAGTAAGGTCCAAGGGGCTAACACCGGGGAG. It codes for CASKVQGANTGE. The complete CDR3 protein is CASKVQGANTGELFF.

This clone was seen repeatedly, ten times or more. This CDR3 reads CASSLGGVSYEQYF. The CDR3 DNA, read in part, is TGTGCCAGCAGCTTGGGAGGGGTATCCTACGAG. The V gene is TRBV5-6, the J gene TRBJ2-7; the D call may be TRBD1 or TRBD2 (5 bases each). From the germline J gene comes the end of the CDR3, since the read stops 3 residues before it. V lost 0 bases to trimming and J lost 1 base, with 8 bases between them. The CDR3 is made up of 14 amino acids. Germline CDR1 SGHDT, CDR2 YYEEEE.

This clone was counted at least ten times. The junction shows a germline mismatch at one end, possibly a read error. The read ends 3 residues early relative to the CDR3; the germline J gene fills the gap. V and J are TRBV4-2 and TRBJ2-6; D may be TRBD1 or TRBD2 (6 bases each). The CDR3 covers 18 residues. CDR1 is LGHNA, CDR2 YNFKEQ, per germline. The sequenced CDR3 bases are TGCGCCAGCAGCCCGGCAGAAGGGGGAGGTTCTGGGGCCAACGTC. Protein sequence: CASSPAEGGGSGANV. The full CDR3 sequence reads CASSPAEGGGSGANVLTF.

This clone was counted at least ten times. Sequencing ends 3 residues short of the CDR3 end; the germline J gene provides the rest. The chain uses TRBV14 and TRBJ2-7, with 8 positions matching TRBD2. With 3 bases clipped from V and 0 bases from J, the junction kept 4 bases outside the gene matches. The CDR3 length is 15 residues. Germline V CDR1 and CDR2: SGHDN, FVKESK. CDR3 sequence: CASSHLGGVSYEQYF. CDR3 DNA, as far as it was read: TGTGCCAGCAGCCACCTCGGGGGGGTCTCCTACGAG.

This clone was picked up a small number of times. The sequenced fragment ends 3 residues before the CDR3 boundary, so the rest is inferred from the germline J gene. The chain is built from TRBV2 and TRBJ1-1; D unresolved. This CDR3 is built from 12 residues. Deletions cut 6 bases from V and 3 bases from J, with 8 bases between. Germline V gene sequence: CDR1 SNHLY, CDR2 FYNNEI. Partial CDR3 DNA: TGTGCCAGCAGATACAGAGACACTGAA. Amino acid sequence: CASRYRDTE. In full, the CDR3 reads CASRYRDTEAFF.

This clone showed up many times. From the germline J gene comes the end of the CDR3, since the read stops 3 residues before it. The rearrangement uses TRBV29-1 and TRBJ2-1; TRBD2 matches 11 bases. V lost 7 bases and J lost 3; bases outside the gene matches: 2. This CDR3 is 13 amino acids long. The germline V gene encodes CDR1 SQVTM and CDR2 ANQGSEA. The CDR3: CSATSGSYNEQFF. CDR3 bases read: TGCAGCGCCACTAGCGGGAGCTACAATGAG.

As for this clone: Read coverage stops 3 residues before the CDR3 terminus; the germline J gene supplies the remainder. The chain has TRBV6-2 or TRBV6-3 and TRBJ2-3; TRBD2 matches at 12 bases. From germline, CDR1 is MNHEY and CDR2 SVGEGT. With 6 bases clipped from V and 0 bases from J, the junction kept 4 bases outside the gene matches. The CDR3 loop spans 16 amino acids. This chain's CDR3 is CASSLGTSGSTDTQYF. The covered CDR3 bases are TGTGCCAGCAGCCTCGGGACTAGCGGGAGCACAGATACG.

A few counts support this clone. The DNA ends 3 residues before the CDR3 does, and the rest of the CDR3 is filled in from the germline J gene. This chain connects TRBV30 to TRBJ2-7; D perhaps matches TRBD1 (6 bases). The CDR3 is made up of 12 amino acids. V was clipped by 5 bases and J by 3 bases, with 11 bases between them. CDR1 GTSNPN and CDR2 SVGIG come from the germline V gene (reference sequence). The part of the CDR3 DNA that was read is TGTGCCTGGGGGAAGGGGGTCTACGAG. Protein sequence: CAWGKGVYE. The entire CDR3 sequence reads CAWGKGVYEQYF.

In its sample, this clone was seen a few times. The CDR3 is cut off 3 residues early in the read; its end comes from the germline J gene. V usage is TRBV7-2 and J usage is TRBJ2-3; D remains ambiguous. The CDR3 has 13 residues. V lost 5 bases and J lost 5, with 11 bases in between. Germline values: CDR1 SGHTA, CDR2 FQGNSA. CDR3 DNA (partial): TGTGCCAGCAGCCTTAGCCAAGGAGATACG. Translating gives CASSLSQGDT. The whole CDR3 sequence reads CASSLSQGDTQYF.

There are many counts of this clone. CDR3 bases read: TGCAGTTCCCTCGGACTAGGGGGGTTCACAGATACG. Amino acid sequence: CSSLGLGGFTDT. The whole CDR3 sequence is CSSLGLGGFTDTQYF. The J gene is TRBJ2-3, the V gene TRBV20-1, with D possibly TRBD2 on 7 matching bases. The read ends 3 residues early relative to the CDR3; the germline J gene fills the gap. Germline V gene sequence: CDR1 DFQATT, CDR2 SNEGSKA (reference sequence). This CDR3 contains 15 residues. V was clipped by 8 bases and J by 2 bases, with 20 bases between them.

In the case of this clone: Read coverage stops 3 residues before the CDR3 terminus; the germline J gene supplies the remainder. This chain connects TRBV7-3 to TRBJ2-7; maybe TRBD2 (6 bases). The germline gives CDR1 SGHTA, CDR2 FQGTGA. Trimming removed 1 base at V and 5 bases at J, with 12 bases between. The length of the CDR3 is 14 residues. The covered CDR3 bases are TGTGCCAGCAGCTTAAATGGGGGGATCGACGAG. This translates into CASSLNGGIDE. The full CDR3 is CASSLNGGIDEQYF.

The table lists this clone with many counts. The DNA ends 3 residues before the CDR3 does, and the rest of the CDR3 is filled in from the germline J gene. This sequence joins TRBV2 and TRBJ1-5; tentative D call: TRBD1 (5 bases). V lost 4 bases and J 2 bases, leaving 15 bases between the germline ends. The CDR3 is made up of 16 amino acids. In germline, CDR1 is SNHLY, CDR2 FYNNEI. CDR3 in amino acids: CASSVGEGTRNQPQHF. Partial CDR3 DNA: TGTGCCAGCAGTGTGGGAGAGGGGACTCGCAATCAGCCC.

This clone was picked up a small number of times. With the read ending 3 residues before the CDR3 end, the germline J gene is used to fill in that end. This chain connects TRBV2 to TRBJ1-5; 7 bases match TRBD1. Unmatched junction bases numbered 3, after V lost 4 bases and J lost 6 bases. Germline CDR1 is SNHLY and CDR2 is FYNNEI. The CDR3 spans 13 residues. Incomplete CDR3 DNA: TGTGCCAGCAGTGCACAGGGGTCTCAGCCC. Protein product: CASSAQGSQP. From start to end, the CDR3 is CASSAQGSQPQHF. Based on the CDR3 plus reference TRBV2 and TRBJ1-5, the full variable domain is EPEVTQTPSHQVTQMGQEVILRCVPISNHLYFYWYRQILGQKVEFLVSFYNNEISEKSEIFDDQFSVERPDGSNFTLKIRSTKLEDSAMYFCASSAQGSQPQHFGDGTRLSIL.

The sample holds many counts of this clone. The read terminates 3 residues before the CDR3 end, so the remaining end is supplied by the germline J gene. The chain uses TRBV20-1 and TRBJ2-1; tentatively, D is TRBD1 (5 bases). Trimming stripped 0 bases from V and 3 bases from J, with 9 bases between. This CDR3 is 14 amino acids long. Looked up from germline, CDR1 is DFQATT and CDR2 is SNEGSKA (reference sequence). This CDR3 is CSARDWTSYNEQFF. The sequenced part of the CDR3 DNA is TGCAGTGCTAGAGATTGGACAAGCTACAATGAG.

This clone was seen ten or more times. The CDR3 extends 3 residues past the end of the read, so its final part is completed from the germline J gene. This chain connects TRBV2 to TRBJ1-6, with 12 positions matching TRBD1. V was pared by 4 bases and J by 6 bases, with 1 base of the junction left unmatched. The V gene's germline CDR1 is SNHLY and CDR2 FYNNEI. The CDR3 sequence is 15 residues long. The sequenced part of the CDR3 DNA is TGTGCCAGCAGTGGGGACAGGGGGCCTAATTCACCC. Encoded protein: CASSGDRGPNSP. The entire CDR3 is CASSGDRGPNSPLHF. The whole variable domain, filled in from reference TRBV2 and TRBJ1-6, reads EPEVTQTPSHQVTQMGQEVILRCVPISNHLYFYWYRQILGQKVEFLVSFYNNEISEKSEIFDDQFSVERPDGSNFTLKIRSTKLEDSAMYFCASSGDRGPNSPLHFGNGTRLTVT.

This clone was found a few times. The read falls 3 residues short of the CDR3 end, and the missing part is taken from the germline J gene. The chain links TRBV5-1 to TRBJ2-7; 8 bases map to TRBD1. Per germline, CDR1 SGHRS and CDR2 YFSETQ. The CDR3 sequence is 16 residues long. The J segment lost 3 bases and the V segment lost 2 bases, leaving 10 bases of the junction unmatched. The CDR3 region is CASSFSSDRGGYEQYF. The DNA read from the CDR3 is TGCGCCAGCAGCTTTTCCAGCGACAGGGGAGGCTACGAG.

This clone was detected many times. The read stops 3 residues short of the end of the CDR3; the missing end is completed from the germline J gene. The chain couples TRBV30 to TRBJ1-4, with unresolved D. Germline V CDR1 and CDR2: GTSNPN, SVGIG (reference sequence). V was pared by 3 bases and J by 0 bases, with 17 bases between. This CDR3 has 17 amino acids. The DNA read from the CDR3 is TGTGCCTGGAGCCTACGGTTACAGAACCCAACTAATGAAAAA. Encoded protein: CAWSLRLQNPTNEK. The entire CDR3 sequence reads CAWSLRLQNPTNEKLFF.

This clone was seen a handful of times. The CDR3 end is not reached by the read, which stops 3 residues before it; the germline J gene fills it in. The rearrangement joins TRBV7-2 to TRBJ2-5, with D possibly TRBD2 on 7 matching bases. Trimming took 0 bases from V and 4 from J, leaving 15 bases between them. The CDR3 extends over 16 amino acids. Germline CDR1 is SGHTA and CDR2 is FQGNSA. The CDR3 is CASSLAGGLGRETQYF. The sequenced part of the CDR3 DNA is TGTGCCAGCAGCTTAGCGGGGGGGCTAGGAAGAGAGACC.